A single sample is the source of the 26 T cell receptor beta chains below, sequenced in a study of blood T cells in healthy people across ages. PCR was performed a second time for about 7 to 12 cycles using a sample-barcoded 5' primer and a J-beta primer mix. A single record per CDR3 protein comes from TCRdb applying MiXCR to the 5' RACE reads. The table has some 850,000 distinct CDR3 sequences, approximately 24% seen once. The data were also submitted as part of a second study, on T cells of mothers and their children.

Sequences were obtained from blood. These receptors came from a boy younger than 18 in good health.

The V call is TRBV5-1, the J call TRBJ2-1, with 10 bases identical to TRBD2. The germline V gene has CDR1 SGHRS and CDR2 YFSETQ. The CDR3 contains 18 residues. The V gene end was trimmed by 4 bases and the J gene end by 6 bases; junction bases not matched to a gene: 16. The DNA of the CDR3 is TGCGCCAGCAGCCGGGAGCGGGGGGGGACAGTGACCTGCAATGAGCAGTTCTTC. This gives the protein CASSRERGGTVTCNEQFF.

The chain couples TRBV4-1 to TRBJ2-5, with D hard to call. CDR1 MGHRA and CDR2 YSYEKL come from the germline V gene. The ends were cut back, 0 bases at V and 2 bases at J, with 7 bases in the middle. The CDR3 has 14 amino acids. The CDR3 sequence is CASSQEELQETQYF. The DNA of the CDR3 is TGCGCCAGCAGCCAAGAGGAGTTACAAGAGACCCAGTACTTC.

CDR3 sequence (DNA): TGCGCCAGCAGTGGGTCGGGGGGCACTGAAGCTTTCTTT. It is translated as CASSGSGGTEAFF. V gene TRBV10-1 combines with J gene TRBJ1-1; possible D gene TRBD1, 5 bases. Germline V gene sequence: CDR1 WNHNN, CDR2 SYGVQD (reference sequence). The CDR3 length is 13 residues. Trimming left V 4 bases short and J 4 bases short, with 10 bases between.

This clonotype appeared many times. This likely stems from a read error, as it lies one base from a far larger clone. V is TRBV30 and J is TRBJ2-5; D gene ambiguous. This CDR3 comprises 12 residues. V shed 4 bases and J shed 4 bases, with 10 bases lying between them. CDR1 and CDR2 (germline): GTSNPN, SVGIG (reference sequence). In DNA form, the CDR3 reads TGTGCCTGGACCTCGGCCCGAGAGACCCAGTACTTC. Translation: CAWTSARETQYF.

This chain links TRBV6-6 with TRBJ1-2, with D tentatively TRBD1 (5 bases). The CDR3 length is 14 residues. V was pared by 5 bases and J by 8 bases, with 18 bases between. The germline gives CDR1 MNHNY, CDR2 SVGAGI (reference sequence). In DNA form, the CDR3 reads TGTGCCAGCAGTCAATCCGGGGCTCGTGGGGGCTACACCTTC. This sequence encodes CASSQSGARGGYTF.

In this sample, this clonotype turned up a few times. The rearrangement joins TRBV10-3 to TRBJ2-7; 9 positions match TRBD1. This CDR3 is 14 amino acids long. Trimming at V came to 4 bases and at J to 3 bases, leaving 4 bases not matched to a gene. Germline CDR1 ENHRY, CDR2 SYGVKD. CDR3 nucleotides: TGTGCCATCAGTGGACAGGGGGGCGACTACGAGCAGTACTTC. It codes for CAISGQGGDYEQYF.

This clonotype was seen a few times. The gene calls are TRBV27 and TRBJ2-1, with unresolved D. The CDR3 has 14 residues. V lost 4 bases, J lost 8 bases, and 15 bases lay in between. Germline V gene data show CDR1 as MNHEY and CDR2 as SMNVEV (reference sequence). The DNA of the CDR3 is TGTGCCAGCAGTTACGGAGACCTCGGCGATGAGCAGTTCTTC. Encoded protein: CASSYGDLGDEQFF.

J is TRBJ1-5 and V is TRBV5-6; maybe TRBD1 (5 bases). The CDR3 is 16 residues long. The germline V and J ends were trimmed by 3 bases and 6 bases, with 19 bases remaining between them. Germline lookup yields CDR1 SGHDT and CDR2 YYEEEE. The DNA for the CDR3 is TGTGCCAGCAGCTCCACCGGGCGGGGGATAAGTCAGCCCCAGCATTTT. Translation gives CASSSTGRGISQPQHF. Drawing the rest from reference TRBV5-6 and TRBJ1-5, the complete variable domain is DAGVTQSPTHLIKTRGQQVTLRCSPKSGHDTVSWYQQALGQGPQFIFQYYEEEERQRGNFPDRFSGHQFPNYSSELNVNALLLGDSALYLCASSSTGRGISQPQHFGDGTRLSIL.

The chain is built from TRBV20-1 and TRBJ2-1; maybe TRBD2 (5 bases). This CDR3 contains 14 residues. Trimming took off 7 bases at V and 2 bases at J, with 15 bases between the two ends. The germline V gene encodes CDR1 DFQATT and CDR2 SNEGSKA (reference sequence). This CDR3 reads CSGASFNTYNEQFF. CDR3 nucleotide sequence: TGCAGTGGGGCTAGCTTTAATACCTACAATGAGCAGTTCTTC.

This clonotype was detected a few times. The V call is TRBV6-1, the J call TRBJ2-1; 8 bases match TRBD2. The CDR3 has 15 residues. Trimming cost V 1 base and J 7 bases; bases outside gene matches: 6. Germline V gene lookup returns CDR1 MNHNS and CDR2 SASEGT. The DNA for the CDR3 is TGTGCCAGCAGTGAAGAGAGACTAGCGTTGAATGAGCAGTTCTTC. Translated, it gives CASSEERLALNEQFF.

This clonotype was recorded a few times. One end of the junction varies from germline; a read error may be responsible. The CDR3 region is CASFPAGSSYEQCF. The CDR3 coding sequence is TGTGCCAGCTTTCCTGCCGGAAGCTCCTACGAGCAGTGCTTC. The chain combines TRBV28 with TRBJ2-7; no definite D call. The length of the CDR3 is 14 residues. CDR1 and CDR2 (germline): MDHEN, SYDVKM.

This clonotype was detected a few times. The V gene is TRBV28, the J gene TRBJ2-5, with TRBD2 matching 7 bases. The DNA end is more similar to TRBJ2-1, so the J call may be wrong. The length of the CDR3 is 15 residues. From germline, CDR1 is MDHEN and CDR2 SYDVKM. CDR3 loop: CASSLSGTIYNEQFF. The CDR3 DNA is TGTGCCAGCAGTTTATCCGGGACTATATACAATGAGCAGTTCTTC.

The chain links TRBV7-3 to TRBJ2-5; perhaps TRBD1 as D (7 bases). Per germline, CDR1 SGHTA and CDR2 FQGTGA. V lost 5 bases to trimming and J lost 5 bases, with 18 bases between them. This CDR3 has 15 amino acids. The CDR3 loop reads CASSQGGLGVETQYF. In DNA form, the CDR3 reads TGTGCCAGCAGCCAGGGGGGCCTTGGGGTTGAGACCCAGTACTTC. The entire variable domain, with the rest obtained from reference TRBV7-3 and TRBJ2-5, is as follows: GAGVSQTPSNKVTEKGKYVELRCDPISGHTALYWYRQSLGQGPEFLIYFQGTGAADDSGLPNDRFFAVRPEGSVSTLKIQRTERGDSAVYLCASSQGGLGVETQYFGPGTRLLVL.

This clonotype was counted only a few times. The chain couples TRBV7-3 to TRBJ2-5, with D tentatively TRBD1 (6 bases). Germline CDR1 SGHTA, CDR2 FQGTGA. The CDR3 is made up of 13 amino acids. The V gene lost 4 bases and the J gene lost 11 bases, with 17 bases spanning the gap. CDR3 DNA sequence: TGTGCCAGCAGCTCTACACCCTGGGGGCCGCAGTACTTC. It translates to CASSSTPWGPQYF. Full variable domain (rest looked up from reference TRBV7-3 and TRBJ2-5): GAGVSQTPSNKVTEKGKYVELRCDPISGHTALYWYRQSLGQGPEFLIYFQGTGAADDSGLPNDRFFAVRPEGSVSTLKIQRTERGDSAVYLCASSSTPWGPQYFGPGTRLLVL.

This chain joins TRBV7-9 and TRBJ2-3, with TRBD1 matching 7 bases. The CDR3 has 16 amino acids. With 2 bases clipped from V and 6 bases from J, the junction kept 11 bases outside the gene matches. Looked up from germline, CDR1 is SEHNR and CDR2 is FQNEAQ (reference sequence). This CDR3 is CASSLFTGESFDTQYF. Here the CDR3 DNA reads TGTGCCAGCAGCTTATTTACAGGGGAGTCGTTCGATACGCAGTATTTT. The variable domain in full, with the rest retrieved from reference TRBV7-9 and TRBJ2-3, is DTGVSQNPRHKITKRGQNVTFRCDPISEHNRLYWYRQTLGQGPEFLTYFQNEAQLEKSRLLSDRFSAERPKGSFSTLEIQRTEQGDSAMYLCASSLFTGESFDTQYFGPGTRLTVL.

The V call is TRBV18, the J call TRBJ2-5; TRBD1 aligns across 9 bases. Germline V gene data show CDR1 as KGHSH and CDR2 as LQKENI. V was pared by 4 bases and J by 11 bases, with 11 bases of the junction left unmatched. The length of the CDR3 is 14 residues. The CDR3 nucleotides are TGTGCCAGCTCACTACGGACAGGGGCCACAGAGCAGTACTTC. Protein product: CASSLRTGATEQYF.

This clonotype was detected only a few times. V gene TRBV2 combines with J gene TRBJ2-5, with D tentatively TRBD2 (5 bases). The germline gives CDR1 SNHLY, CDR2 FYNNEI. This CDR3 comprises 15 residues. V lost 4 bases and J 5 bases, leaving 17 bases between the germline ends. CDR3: CASSGVRGPPETQYF. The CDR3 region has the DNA TGTGCCAGCAGTGGTGTACGAGGGCCCCCGGAGACCCAGTACTTC.

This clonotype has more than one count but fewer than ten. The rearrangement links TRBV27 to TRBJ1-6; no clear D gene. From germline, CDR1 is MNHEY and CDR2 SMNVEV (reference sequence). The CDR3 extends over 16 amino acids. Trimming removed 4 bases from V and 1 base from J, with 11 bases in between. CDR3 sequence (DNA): TGTGCCAGCAGTTCGCTCGGGGAATCCTATAATTCACCCCTCCACTTT. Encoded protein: CASSSLGESYNSPLHF.

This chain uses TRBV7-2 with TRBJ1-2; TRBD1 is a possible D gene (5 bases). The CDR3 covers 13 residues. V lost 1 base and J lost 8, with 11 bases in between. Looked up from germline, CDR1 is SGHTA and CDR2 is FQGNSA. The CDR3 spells CASSLEQGWGYTF. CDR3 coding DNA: TGTGCCAGCAGCTTAGAGCAGGGATGGGGCTACACCTTC.

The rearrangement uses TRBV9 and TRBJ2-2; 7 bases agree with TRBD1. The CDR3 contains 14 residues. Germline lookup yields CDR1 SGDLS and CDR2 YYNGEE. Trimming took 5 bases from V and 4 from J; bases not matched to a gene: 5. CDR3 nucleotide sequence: TGTGCCAGCAGAAAGGGACAGACCACCGGGGAGCTGTTTTTT. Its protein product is CASRKGQTTGELFF.

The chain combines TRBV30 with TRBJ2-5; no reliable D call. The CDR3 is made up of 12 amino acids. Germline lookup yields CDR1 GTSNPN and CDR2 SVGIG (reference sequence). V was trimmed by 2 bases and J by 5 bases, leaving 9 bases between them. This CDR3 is CAWSHTRETQYF. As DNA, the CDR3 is TGTGCCTGGAGTCATACGCGGGAGACCCAGTACTTC.

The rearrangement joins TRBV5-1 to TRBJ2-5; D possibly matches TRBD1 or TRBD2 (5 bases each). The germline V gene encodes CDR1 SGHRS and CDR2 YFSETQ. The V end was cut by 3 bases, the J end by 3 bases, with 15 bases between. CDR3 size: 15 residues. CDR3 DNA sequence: TGCGCCAGCAGCTCCGGGGCGACTGAGAAAGAGACCCAGTACTTC. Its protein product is CASSSGATEKETQYF.

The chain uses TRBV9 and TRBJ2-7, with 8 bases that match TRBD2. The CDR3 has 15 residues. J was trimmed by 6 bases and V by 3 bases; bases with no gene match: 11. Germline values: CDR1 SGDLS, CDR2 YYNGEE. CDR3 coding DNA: TGTGCCAGCAGCGCCGTCGGGACTAGATCCCCCGAGCAGTACTTC. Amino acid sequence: CASSAVGTRSPEQYF.

CDR3 nucleotides: TGTGCCAGCAGCCAGGCCTCCTCTGAAGGGGCGGAAAAACTGTTTTTT. The encoded protein is CASSQASSEGAEKLFF. The chain joins TRBV11-2 to TRBJ1-4; weak D call: TRBD1 (5 bases). The CDR3 has 16 residues. Germline loops: CDR1 SGHAT, CDR2 FQNNGV. V lost 5 bases to trimming and J lost 8 bases, with 21 bases between them.

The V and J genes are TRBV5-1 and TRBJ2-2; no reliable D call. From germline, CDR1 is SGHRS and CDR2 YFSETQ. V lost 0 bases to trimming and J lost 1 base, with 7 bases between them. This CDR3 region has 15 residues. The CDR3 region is CASSLGALNTGELFF. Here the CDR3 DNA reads TGCGCCAGCAGCTTGGGAGCTCTGAACACCGGGGAGCTGTTTTTT.

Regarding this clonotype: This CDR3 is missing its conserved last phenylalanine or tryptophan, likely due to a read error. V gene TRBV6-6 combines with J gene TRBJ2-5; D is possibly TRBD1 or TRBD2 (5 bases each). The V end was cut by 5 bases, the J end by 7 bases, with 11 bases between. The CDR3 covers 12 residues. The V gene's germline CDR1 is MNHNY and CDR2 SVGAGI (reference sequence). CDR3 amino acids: CASSGGPGTQYL. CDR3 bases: TGTGCCAGCAGTGGGGGTCCAGGGACCCAGTACCTC.